This paragraph reports one T cell receptor beta chain. As yet, its antigen is unknown. The entry originates in a study of CD8 T cells in Susac syndrome. Broader study findings: A relatively small number of individuals underwent TCR sequencing and HLA analysis.

The RNA input was roughly 0.45 to 1 ug, and it was reverse transcribed with random hexamers. Amplification of TCR beta CDR3 used immunoSEQ multiplex PCR across 54 Vbeta and 13 Jbeta. TCRdb redid the calling of the immunoSEQ multiplex PCR reads with MiXCR, one entry per CDR3 protein. The top ten hold around 0.12% of the sample, which has roughly 120,000 distinct CDR3 sequences, approximately 94% seen once. The T cells that were sequenced for TCR beta were CD8+ and CD4+ cells from blood. CDR3 size: 14 residues. The V and J ends lost 5 bases and 4 bases, in that order; junction bases with no gene match: 7. Germline V gene lookup returns CDR1 ENHRY and CDR2 SYGVKD.

This TCR came from a human donor with multiple sclerosis. The chain combines TRBV10-3 with TRBJ2-5, with 7 positions matching TRBD1. Sequencing was done on a sample of CD4+ T cells from PBMCs. CDR3 sequence: CAISPDRNTETQYF. The CDR3 nucleotides read TGTGCCATCAGTCCGGACAGGAACACAGAGACCCAGTACTTC.